The 9 T cell receptor beta chains below all came from one sample that was sequenced in a study of T cell responses to AZD1222 COVID-19 vaccine. TCRdb's copy holds only in-frame clones and misses some; the assay was immunoSEQ multiplex PCR. The table records over 95,000 clones, about 87% of them present only once. This material consisted of peripheral blood, taken 28 days after the second AZD1222 dose. The receptors derive from an adult who received the AZD1222 COVID-19 vaccine.

The chain has TRBV9 and TRBJ2-3; perhaps TRBD1 as D (5 bases). The germline V and J ends were trimmed by 4 bases and 2 bases, with 11 bases remaining between them. The length of the CDR3 is 14 residues. The V gene's germline CDR1 is SGDLS and CDR2 YYNGEE. The CDR3 is CASSSQGLTDTQYF. For the CDR3, the DNA is TGTGCCAGCAGCTCCCAGGGTCTCACAGATACGCAGTATTTT. Based on the CDR3 plus reference TRBV9 and TRBJ2-3, the full variable domain is DSGVTQTPKHLITATGQRVTLRCSPRSGDLSVYWYQQSLDQGLQFLIQYYNGEERAKGNILERFSAQQFPDLHSELNLSSLELGDSALYFCASSSQGLTDTQYFGPGTRLTVL.

The rearrangement links TRBV12-3 or TRBV12-4 to TRBJ2-7; D call uncertain. The V end was cut by 5 bases, the J end by 0 bases, with 8 bases between. CDR3 length: 13 residues. CDR3 coding DNA: TGTGCCAGCAGTCCGGACGGCTCCTACGAGCAGTACTTC. It translates to CASSPDGSYEQYF.

This rearrangement joins TRBV5-1 to TRBJ2-7; possibly TRBD2 for D (5 bases). The CDR3 is made up of 12 amino acids. Germline values: CDR1 SGHRS, CDR2 YFSETQ. Trimming pared 6 bases from V and 0 bases from J, leaving 7 bases between. CDR3 loop: CASNGDSYEQYF. The CDR3 DNA is TGCGCCAGCAACGGGGACTCCTACGAGCAGTACTTC.

The chain has TRBV27 and TRBJ1-2; 7 nucleotides agree with TRBD1. This CDR3 region has 13 residues. V dropped 6 bases and J dropped 3; count of bases not matched to a gene: 4. The germline gives CDR1 MNHEY, CDR2 SMNVEV (reference sequence). For the CDR3, the DNA is TGTGCCAGCAGCGCAACAGGGGACTATGGCTACACCTTC. Protein: CASSATGDYGYTF.

This clone has more than one count but fewer than ten. The CDR3 reads CASSQEFMREAFF. CDR3 bases: TGTGCCAGCAGCCAAGAATTCATGAGAGAAGCTTTCTTT. The rearrangement links TRBV3-1 (or the pseudogene TRBV3-2) to TRBJ1-1; D is unclear. CDR1 and CDR2 from the germline V gene are LGHDT and YNNKEL (reference sequence). This CDR3 spans 13 amino acids. The V end lost 0 bases, the J end lost 8 bases, and 10 bases lay between the germline ends.

In this sample, this clone turned up a few times. J is TRBJ1-6 and V is TRBV4-2; D is perhaps TRBD1 (6 bases). CDR1 LGHNA and CDR2 YNFKEQ come from the germline V gene. The CDR3 runs to 17 residues. The ends were cut back, 2 bases at V and 9 bases at J, with 20 bases in the middle. CDR3 nucleotide sequence: TGTGCCAGCAGCCAATCCACAGGGTTTTCGAACGGTTCACCCCTCCACTTT. This gives the protein CASSQSTGFSNGSPLHF.

The V and J genes are TRBV7-9 and TRBJ2-7; D gene uncertain. In germline, CDR1 is SEHNR, CDR2 FQNEAQ (reference sequence). The CDR3 is 12 residues long. V was trimmed by 5 bases and J by 0 bases, leaving 5 bases between them. DNA for the CDR3: TGTGCCAGCAGCGCCGGCTCCTACGAGCAGTACTTC. Residues: CASSAGSYEQYF. Drawing the rest from reference TRBV7-9 and TRBJ2-7, the complete variable domain is DTGVSQNPRHKITKRGQNVTFRCDPISEHNRLYWYRQTLGQGPEFLTYFQNEAQLEKSRLLSDRFSAERPKGSFSTLEIQRTEQGDSAMYLCASSAGSYEQYFGPGTRLTVT.

V and J are TRBV4-3 and TRBJ2-3; D is perhaps TRBD2 (6 bases). The CDR3 runs 19 residues. CDR1 is LGHNA and CDR2 is YSLEER in the germline V gene. V was trimmed by 3 bases and J by 2 bases, leaving 24 bases between them. The CDR3 region has the DNA TGCGCCAGCAGCCACCGCCCACCGGGACTCCAAGCGGACACAGATACGCAGTATTTT. Translated: CASSHRPPGLQADTDTQYF.

The chain joins TRBV11-2 to TRBJ1-3; no firm D call. In germline, CDR1 is SGHAT, CDR2 FQNNGV. The V gene lost 2 bases and the J gene lost 2 bases, with 1 base spanning the gap. The CDR3 covers 12 residues. The CDR3 region has the DNA TGTGCCAGCAGCTTAACTGGAAACACCATATATTTT. Its protein product is CASSLTGNTIYF.